This entry concerns a single TCR beta chain. Its cognate antigen is unknown. This sample was included in a study of shared clonotypes between healthy human individuals. Study-wide context: For every donor, three CD4 naive, three CD4 memory, two CD8 naive and one CD8 memory plates were used.

Per germline, CDR1 SGHRS and CDR2 YFSETQ. The V and J ends lost 5 bases and 1 base respectively, with 7 bases between them. This CDR3 region has 13 residues. It was across several immunoSEQ plates that each subset's genomic DNA was evenly split. Assay used: immunoSEQ multiplex PCR; TCRdb lists only in-frame clones, some missing. The table has around 1 million clones, 76% seen once. Study results and limitations: Researchers found naive subsets generally carried larger estimated richness than memory subsets. Several donors had about 5.1% of their naive CD4 clonotypes in common.

Sequenced sample: memory CD4+ T cells sorted from blood. Subset of the sample: CD45RA-negative fraction. This chain joins TRBV5-1 and TRBJ2-1; D remains ambiguous. This TCR was sampled from a man between 18 and 35 years old in good health. The CDR3 loop reads CASRTPSYNEQFF. The CDR3 bases are TGCGCCAGCAGAACCCCTTCCTACAATGAGCAGTTCTTC. Full variable domain (remainder filled in from reference TRBV5-1 and TRBJ2-1): KAGVTQTPRYLIKTRGQQVTLSCSPISGHRSVSWYQQTPGQGLQFLFEYFSETQRNKGNFPGRFSGRQFSNSRSEMNVSTLELGDSALYLCASRTPSYNEQFFGPGTRLTVL.